This TCR beta chain originates from a study of shared clonotypes between healthy human individuals. This CDR3 is 18 amino acids long. Germline CDR1 and CDR2: MNHNS and SASEGT. The junction had 18 bases not matched to a gene; V was cut back by 4 bases and J by 4 bases. Whole-study results and caveats: Naive subsets, compared against memory subsets, generally had larger estimated richness values. Rarefaction analysis demonstrated incomplete sorted-subset sequencing notwithstanding large depth.

Naive CD8 cells lacked CD45RO and underwent positive selection for CCR7, leaving out terminally differentiated effector memory CD45RA+ cells. Each of the donors was a healthy adult who was HIV-negative and had not had a recent acute infection or vaccination. Caucasian adults living in Nashville, Tennessee, provided all samples. Sequencing was performed with immunoSEQ multiplex PCR; in TCRdb, only in-frame clones are kept and a portion is missing. This sample yields around 620,000 clones, of which around 96% are seen a single time; 0.11% belongs to the top ten. Comment on this clone: Its antigen is unknown.

The sequenced sample consisted of naive CD8+ T cells sorted from blood. The source is a woman under 40 in good health. J is TRBJ1-2 and V is TRBV6-1; 7 nucleotides align to TRBD1. The CDR3 loop reads CASSGDRDSLISRYGYTF. The CDR3 bases are TGTGCCAGCAGTGGGGACCGGGACAGCTTGATTTCCCGCTATGGCTACACCTTC.